This T cell receptor (beta chain) is from a study of blood T cell repertoires in COVID-19. Study context: Acute-phase and convalescent COVID-19 samples originated in the United States, Italy and Spain. PBMCs, B-cell-depleted T cells, or T cells were the source of the cDNA or gDNA that made up the material.

A Seattle source enrolled patients during active infection and followed them longitudinally. Germline V CDR1 and CDR2: LGHNA, YSLEER. The V gene end was trimmed by 1 base and the J gene end by 14 bases; junction bases not matched to a gene: 7. CDR3 length: 13 amino acids. TCRdb's table, derived via immunoSEQ multiplex PCR, lists solely in-frame clones and lacks some. The table records 350,000 to 450,000 clones, 86% of them present only once. This TCR was recovered from a woman aged 60-70 years with COVID-19, enrolled during active disease. The chain is built from TRBV4-3 and TRBJ2-3, with 9 nucleotides matching TRBD2. Input material: peripheral blood. The CDR3, as DNA: TGCGCCAGCAGCCAAGTCGCGGGGGGGAGACCGTATTTT. It encodes CASSQVAGGRPYF.